The 14 T cell receptor beta chains listed next were all sequenced from one sample in a study of blood T cell repertoires in COVID-19. Some clones are missing from TCRdb's copy, which holds only in-frame ones; the method was immunoSEQ multiplex PCR. The data hold approximately 200,000 clones, with 70% to 85% observed a single time. Sequencing input: peripheral blood. These receptors were taken from a human donor with acute or convalescent COVID-19. The donor label of this sample is uncertain.

This chain links TRBV6-6 with TRBJ1-1; D not resolved. The germline V and J ends were trimmed by 2 bases and 1 base, with 5 bases remaining between them. The CDR3 consists of 13 residues. Looked up from germline, CDR1 is MNHNY and CDR2 is SVGAGI (reference sequence). DNA of the CDR3: TGTGCCAGCAGTTACCAGGAGAACACTGAAGCTTTCTTT. Its translation: CASSYQENTEAFF.

The chain links TRBV19 to TRBJ1-1, with 8 nucleotides matching TRBD1. Germline trimming cut 6 bases from V and 5 bases from J; bases unmatched to any gene: 5. Germline V gene sequence: CDR1 LNHDA, CDR2 SQIVND (reference sequence). CDR3 length: 13 amino acids. CDR3: CASRDRDYTEAFF. The CDR3 DNA reads as TGTGCCAGTAGGGACAGGGACTATACTGAAGCTTTCTTT.

V gene TRBV5-1 combines with J gene TRBJ1-5, with D possibly TRBD1 on 6 matching bases. V lost 0 bases to trimming and J lost 4 bases, with 11 bases between them. The CDR3 has 15 amino acids. CDR1 and CDR2 (germline): SGHRS, YFSETQ. CDR3 sequence reads: CASSLEGRGNQPQHF. The CDR3 DNA sequence: TGCGCCAGCAGCTTGGAGGGCAGGGGTAATCAGCCCCAGCATTTT.

This chain links TRBV6-5 with TRBJ2-5; D is undetermined. Between the trimmed V and J ends, which lost 0 bases and 1 base, there was a span of 6 bases. Germline assignment: CDR1 MNHEY and CDR2 SVGAGI. The CDR3 sequence is 14 residues long. DNA of the CDR3: TGTGCCAGCAGTTACTCGTCCCTCCAAGAGACCCAGTACTTC. It specifies CASSYSSLQETQYF.

This rearrangement joins TRBV28 to TRBJ2-7; D is undetermined. V lost 10 bases, J lost 3 bases, and 4 bases lay in between. CDR1 is MDHEN and CDR2 is SYDVKM in the germline V gene. CDR3 length: 9 residues. This CDR3 reads CATGYEQYF. The CDR3 DNA sequence: TGTGCCACAGGCTACGAGCAGTACTTC.

The rearrangement joins TRBV4-3 to TRBJ2-1; TRBD2 agrees at 9 bases. Per the germline V gene, CDR1 is LGHNA and CDR2 is YSLEER. The V segment lost 4 bases and the J segment 3 bases; nucleotides outside the gene matches: 10. The CDR3 has 17 residues. CDR3 residues: CASSLPGGGRVYNEQFF. The CDR3 region has the DNA TGCGCCAGCAGCCTCCCGGGGGGCGGGAGGGTCTACAATGAGCAGTTCTTC.

The chain employs TRBV19 and TRBJ2-7, with 14 bases aligning to TRBD2. This CDR3 comprises 16 residues. CDR1 LNHDA and CDR2 SQIVND come from the germline V gene (reference sequence). V was clipped by 5 bases and J by 4 bases; unmatched bases: 7. CDR3 DNA sequence: TGTGCCAGTAGTGCCGGGACTAGCGGGAGTGATTACGAGCAGTACTTC. Its protein product is CASSAGTSGSDYEQYF.

The chain couples TRBV10-2 to TRBJ1-5, with 10 bases aligning to TRBD1. In germline, CDR1 is WSHSY, CDR2 SAAADI. The V segment lost 3 bases and the J segment 2 bases; nucleotides outside the gene matches: 7. The CDR3 contains 17 residues. CDR3 DNA: TGCGCCAGCAGTGACCCCCCGGGGACAGGGGGCAATCAGCCCCAGCATTTT. It is translated as CASSDPPGTGGNQPQHF.

The chain recombines TRBV2 with TRBJ1-6; the match to TRBD1 covers 7 bases. V was clipped by 1 base and J by 9 bases; unmatched bases: 6. This CDR3 comprises 15 residues. Germline CDR1 and CDR2: SNHLY and FYNNEI. The CDR3 sequence: CASSEEQGVGSPLHF. The CDR3 region has the DNA TGTGCCAGCAGTGAAGAGCAGGGGGTAGGTTCACCCCTCCACTTT.

Concerning this clone: One end of the junction varies from germline; a read error may be responsible. The chain joins TRBV6-5 to TRBJ2-7; D perhaps matches TRBD1 (6 bases). The germline V gene encodes CDR1 MNHEY and CDR2 SVGAGI. This CDR3 is built from 15 residues. DNA of the CDR3: TGTGCCAGCAGGACAGGCCCTCAGGAGCTCTACGCGCAGTACTTC. Translating gives CASRTGPQELYAQYF.

The V call is TRBV5-4, the J call TRBJ1-1; no firm D call. The germline gives CDR1 SGHNT, CDR2 YYREEE (reference sequence). The CDR3 spans 13 residues. V lost 4 bases and J 5 bases, leaving 12 bases between the germline ends. Here the CDR3 DNA reads TGTGCCAGCAGCCGGGCCCCGGGGACTGAAGCTTTCTTT. This encodes CASSRAPGTEAFF.

The DNA of the CDR3 is TGTGCCAGCACCATGCGGGAGACTAGCACAGATACGCAGTATTTT. Translation: CASTMRETSTDTQYF. The J gene is TRBJ2-3, the V gene TRBV6-5, with 7 bases that match TRBD2. Germline CDR1 reads MNHEY; CDR2 reads SVGAGI. The CDR3 spans 15 residues. V shed 7 bases, J shed 0 bases, and the junction held 7 bases outside the gene matches.

In its sample, this clone was seen a few times. The J gene is TRBJ2-3, the V gene TRBV4-2; 15 nucleotides match TRBD2. Germline CDR1 and CDR2: LGHNA and YNFKEQ. The CDR3 loop spans 18 amino acids. Trimming took 1 base from V and 6 from J; bases not matched to a gene: 8. CDR3 coding DNA: TGTGCCAGCAGCCAAGGGGTCGGGACTAGCGGGAGGTTGGATACGCAGTATTTT. Translated: CASSQGVGTSGRLDTQYF.

The chain uses TRBV25-1 and TRBJ2-1; TRBD2 matches at 7 bases. CDR1 is MGHDK and CDR2 is SYGVNS in the germline V gene. The V and J ends lost 2 bases and 7 bases, in that order; junction bases with no gene match: 5. The CDR3 spans 14 residues. The CDR3 loop reads CASSETGGSNEQFF. In DNA, the CDR3 is TGTGCCAGCAGTGAAACCGGCGGGAGTAATGAGCAGTTCTTC.